Sequencing of this T cell receptor beta chain was carried out in a study of T-cell memory formation after mild COVID-19. Study-level findings and limits: Contracting clones from day 15 to 85 had balanced CD4/CD8; later expanders favoured CD4+.

UMIs and sample barcodes were carried by the TCR alpha and TCR beta cDNA libraries that 5'RACE produced using constant-segment primers. A single record per CDR3 protein comes from TCRdb applying MiXCR to the 5' RACE reads. The sample has under 300,000 distinct CDR3 sequences; over 7% are singletons. There are many counts of this clonotype. Its antigen is unknown. V shed 4 bases and J 5 bases; nucleotides not matched to a gene: 11. Germline CDR1 SEHNR, CDR2 FQNEAQ (reference sequence). The length of the CDR3 is 17 residues. The source of this sequence is a man younger than 30 who had mild COVID-19 (a few samples of this study predate the infection). Cell type and time point are not known. The chain recombines TRBV7-9 with TRBJ2-2, with 9 bases lining up with TRBD2. Sequenced input: PBMCs or a T cell subset sorted from them (not recorded which). CDR3 sequence reads: CASSSTSGPLITGELFF. In DNA, the CDR3 is TGTGCCAGCAGCTCGACTAGCGGTCCCCTTATAACCGGGGAGCTGTTTTTT.